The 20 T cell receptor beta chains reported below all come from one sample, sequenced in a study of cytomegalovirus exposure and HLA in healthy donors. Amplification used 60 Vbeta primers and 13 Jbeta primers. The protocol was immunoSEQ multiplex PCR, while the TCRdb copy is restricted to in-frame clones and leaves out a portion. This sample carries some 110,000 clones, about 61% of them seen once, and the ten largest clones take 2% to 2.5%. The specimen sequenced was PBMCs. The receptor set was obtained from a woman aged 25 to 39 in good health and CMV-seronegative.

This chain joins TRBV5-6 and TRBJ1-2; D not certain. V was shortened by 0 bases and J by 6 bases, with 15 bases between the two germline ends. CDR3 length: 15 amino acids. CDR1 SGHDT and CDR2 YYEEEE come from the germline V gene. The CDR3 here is CASSLGRVPINGYTF. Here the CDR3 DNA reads TGTGCCAGCAGCTTGGGACGGGTCCCTATTAATGGCTACACCTTC.

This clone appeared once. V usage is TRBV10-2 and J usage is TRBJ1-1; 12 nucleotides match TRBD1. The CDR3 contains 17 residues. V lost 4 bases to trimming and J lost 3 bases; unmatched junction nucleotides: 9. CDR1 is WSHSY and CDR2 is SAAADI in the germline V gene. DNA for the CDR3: TGCGCCAGCAGTGTGGGGACAGGGGGCGCATTTGACACTGAAGCTTTCTTT. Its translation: CASSVGTGGAFDTEAFF.

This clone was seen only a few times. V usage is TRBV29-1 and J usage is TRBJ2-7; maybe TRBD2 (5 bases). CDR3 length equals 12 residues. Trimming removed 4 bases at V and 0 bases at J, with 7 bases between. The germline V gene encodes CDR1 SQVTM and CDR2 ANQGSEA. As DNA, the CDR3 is TGCAGCGTTGTCGGGGACTCCTACGAGCAGTACTTC. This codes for CSVVGDSYEQYF.

The DNA for the CDR3 is TGTGCCAGCAGTTCGCTAGGGGACACTGAAGCTTTCTTT. This encodes CASSSLGDTEAFF. The chain couples TRBV6-6 to TRBJ1-1, with a weak D call TRBD1 (5 bases). Germline V gene sequence: CDR1 MNHNY, CDR2 SVGAGI (reference sequence). The CDR3 spans 13 residues. Trimming removed 4 bases at V and 3 bases at J, with 9 bases between.

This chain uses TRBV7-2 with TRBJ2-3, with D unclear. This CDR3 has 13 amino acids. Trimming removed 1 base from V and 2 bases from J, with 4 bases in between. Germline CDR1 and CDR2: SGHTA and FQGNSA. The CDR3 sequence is CASSLDITDTQYF. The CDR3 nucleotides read TGTGCCAGCAGCTTAGATATCACAGATACGCAGTATTTT.

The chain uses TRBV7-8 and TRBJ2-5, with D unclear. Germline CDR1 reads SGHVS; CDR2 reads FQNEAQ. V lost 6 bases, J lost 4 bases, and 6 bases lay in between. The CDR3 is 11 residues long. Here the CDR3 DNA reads TGTGCCAGCAGTCCAGGAGAGACCCAGTACTTC. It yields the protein CASSPGETQYF.

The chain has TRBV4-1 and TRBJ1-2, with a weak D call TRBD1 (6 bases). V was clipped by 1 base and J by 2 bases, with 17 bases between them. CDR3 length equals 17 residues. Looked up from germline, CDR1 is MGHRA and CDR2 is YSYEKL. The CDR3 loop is CASSQVIRTVRNYGYTF. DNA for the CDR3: TGCGCCAGCAGCCAAGTCATCAGGACAGTCAGAAACTATGGCTACACCTTC.

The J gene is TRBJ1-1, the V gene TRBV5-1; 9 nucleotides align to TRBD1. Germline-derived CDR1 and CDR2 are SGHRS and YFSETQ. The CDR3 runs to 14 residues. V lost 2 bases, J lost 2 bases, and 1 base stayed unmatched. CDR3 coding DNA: TGCGCCAGCAGCTTACAGGGGGCAAACACTGAAGCTTTCTTT. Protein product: CASSLQGANTEAFF.

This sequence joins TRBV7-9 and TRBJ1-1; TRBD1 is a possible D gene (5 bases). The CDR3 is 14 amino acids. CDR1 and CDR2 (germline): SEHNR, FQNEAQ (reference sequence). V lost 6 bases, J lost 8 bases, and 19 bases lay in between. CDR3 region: CASSPETAGLEAFF. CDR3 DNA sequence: TGTGCCAGCAGTCCAGAGACCGCAGGGTTAGAAGCTTTCTTT.

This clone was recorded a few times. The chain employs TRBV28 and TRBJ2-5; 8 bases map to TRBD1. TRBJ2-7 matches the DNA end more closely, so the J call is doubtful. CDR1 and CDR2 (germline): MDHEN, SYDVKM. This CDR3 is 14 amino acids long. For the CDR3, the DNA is TGTGCCAGCAGTCGCGCGCGGACAGGGCTCGAGCAGTACTTC. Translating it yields CASSRARTGLEQYF.

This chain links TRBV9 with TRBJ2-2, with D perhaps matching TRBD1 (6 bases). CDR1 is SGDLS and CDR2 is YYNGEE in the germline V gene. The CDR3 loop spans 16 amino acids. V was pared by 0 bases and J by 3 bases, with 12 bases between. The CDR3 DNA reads TGTGCCAGCAGCGTAGCCCAGGGGCCACACACCGGGGAGCTGTTTTTT. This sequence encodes CASSVAQGPHTGELFF.

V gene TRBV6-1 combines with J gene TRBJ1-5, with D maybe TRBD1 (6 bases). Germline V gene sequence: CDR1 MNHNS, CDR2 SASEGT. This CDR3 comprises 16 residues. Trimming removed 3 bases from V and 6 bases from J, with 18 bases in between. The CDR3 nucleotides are TGTGCCAGCAGTGAGTCGCTGTCGGGGGGCGCTCAGCCCCAGCATTTT. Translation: CASSESLSGGAQPQHF.

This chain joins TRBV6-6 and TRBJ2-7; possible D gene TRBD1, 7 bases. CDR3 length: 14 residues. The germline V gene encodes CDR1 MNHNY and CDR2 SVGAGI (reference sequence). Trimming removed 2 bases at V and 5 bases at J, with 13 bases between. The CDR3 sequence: CASSYTTGRNEQYF. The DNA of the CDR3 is TGTGCCAGCAGTTACACGACAGGGAGGAACGAGCAGTACTTC.

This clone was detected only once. The CDR3 sequence: CASSTRDRVGNEQFF. In DNA, the CDR3 is TGTGCCAGTAGTACGAGGGACAGGGTGGGAAATGAGCAGTTCTTC. The V call is TRBV19, the J call TRBJ2-1; TRBD1 matches at 9 bases. Trimming at V came to 4 bases and at J to 7 bases, leaving 8 bases not matched to a gene. Germline lookup yields CDR1 LNHDA and CDR2 SQIVND (reference sequence). The CDR3 loop spans 15 amino acids.

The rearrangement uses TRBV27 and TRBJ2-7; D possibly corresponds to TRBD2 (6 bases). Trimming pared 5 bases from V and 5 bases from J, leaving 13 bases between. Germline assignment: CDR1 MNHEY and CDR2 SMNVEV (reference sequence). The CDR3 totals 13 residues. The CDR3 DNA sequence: TGTGCCAGCAGTCCCGGGGGAGGCCACGAGCAGTACTTC. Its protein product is CASSPGGGHEQYF.

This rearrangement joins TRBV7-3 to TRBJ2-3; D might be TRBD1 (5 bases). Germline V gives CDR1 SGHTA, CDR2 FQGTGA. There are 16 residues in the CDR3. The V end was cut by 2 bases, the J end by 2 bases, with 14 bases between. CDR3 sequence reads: CASSLERTIYTDTQYF. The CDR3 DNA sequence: TGTGCCAGCAGCTTAGAAAGGACAATCTACACAGATACGCAGTATTTT.

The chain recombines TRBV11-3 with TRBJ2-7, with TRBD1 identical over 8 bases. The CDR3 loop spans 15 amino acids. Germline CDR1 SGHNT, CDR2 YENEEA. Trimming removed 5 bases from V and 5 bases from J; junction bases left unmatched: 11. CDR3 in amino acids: CASSSSGGAKNEQYF. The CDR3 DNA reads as TGTGCCAGCAGCAGTTCAGGGGGCGCAAAGAACGAGCAGTACTTC.

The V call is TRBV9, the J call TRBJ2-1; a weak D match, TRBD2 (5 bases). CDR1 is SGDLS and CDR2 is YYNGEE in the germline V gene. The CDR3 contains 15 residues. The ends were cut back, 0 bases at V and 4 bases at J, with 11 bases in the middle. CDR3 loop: CASSVGGAEYNEQFF. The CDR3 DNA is TGTGCCAGCAGCGTAGGGGGAGCGGAGTACAATGAGCAGTTCTTC.

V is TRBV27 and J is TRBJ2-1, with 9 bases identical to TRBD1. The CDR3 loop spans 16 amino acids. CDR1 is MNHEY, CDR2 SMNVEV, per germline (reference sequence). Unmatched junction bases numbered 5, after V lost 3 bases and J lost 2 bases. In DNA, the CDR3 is TGTGCCAGCAGTTTCGGGGACAGGGTAGCCTACAATGAGCAGTTCTTC. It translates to CASSFGDRVAYNEQFF.

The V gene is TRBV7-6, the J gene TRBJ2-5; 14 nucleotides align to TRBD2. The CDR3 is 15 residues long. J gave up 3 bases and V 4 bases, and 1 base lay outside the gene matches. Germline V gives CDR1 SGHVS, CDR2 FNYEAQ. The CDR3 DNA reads TGTGCCAGCAGCTCGGGACTAGCGGGAGAAGAGACCCAGTACTTC. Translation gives CASSSGLAGEETQYF.